These T cell receptor beta chains were read from a single sample in a study of cytomegalovirus exposure and HLA in healthy donors. TCRdb's table, derived via immunoSEQ multiplex PCR, lists solely in-frame clones and lacks some. The sample contains more than 90,000 clones, approximately 77% of which appear only once. Sequenced input: PBMCs. Every receptor here comes from a female donor in good health and CMV-seronegative. CDR3s include the opening cysteine and the closing phenylalanine or tryptophan. Each record gives: clone size, D gene, J gene, V gene, CDR3 DNA, CDR3 protein. D genes are given only for firm matches. For some rows the clone size is stated as once, few or many, or as a class when expanded; others skip it.

size: -
D: TRBD1
J: TRBJ1-1
V: TRBV5-1
DNA: TGCGCCAGCAGCTTCGATTTACGAGGGGGCGGAAACACTGAAGCTTTCTTT
CDR3: CASSFDLRGGGNTEAFF

size: -
D: -
J: TRBJ1-5
V: TRBV28
DNA: TGTGCCAGCAGTTTCGGCAGGAGCAATCAGCCCCAGCATTTT
CDR3: CASSFGRSNQPQHF

size: -
D: -
J: TRBJ1-1
V: TRBV11-1
DNA: TGTGCCAGCAGCTTAGGAGGAGGAGCTTTCTTT
CDR3: CASSLGGGAFF

size: -
D: -
J: TRBJ2-1
V: TRBV9
DNA: TGTGCCAGCAGCGCCCTCTGGACAGCCCGTCTCCCCAATGAGCAGTTCTTC
CDR3: CASSALWTARLPNEQFF

size: -
D: TRBD2
J: TRBJ2-5
V: TRBV5-6
DNA: TGTGCCAGCAGCCCGCACGGACTAGCGGGAGGGACCCAGTACTTC
CDR3: CASSPHGLAGGTQYF

size: few
D: -
J: TRBJ2-5
V: TRBV5-4
DNA: TGTGCCAGCAGCTTGGCAACTAACGGGGAGACCCAGTACTTC
CDR3: CASSLATNGETQYF

size: -
D: -
J: TRBJ1-5
V: TRBV6-6
DNA: TGTGCCAGCAGTCCCGAGGGGCCCCAGCATTTT
CDR3: CASSPEGPQHF

size: -
D: TRBD1
J: TRBJ1-1
V: TRBV11-3
DNA: TGTGCCAGCAGCCGTGGACAGGGGGCGAACACTGAAGCTTTCTTT
CDR3: CASSRGQGANTEAFF

size: -
D: TRBD1
J: TRBJ2-7
V: TRBV28
DNA: TGTGCCAGCACCGCTAGGGGACAGGACTCCTACGAGCAGTACTTC
CDR3: CASTARGQDSYEQYF

size: -
D: TRBD2
J: TRBJ2-5
V: TRBV7-3
DNA: TGTGCCAGCAGCTCTAGCGGGAGTTTAGAGACCCAGTACTTC
CDR3: CASSSSGSLETQYF

size: -
D: -
J: TRBJ1-2
V: TRBV12-2
DNA: TGTGCAAGTCGCTTCCCGCCGACCCCCAAGGGCGAGGGTTATAATGGCTACACCTTC
CDR3: CASRFPPTPKGEGYNGYTF

size: -
D: TRBD1
J: TRBJ2-1
V: TRBV5-4
DNA: TGTGCCAGCAGCTTGGCTCTGGGACAGGGGGCTGACAATGAGCAGTTCTTC
CDR3: CASSLALGQGADNEQFF

size: -
D: TRBD1
J: TRBJ1-6
V: TRBV7-3
DNA: TGTGCCAGCAGGCGACAGGGTAATTCACCCCTCCACTTT
CDR3: CASRRQGNSPLHF

size: -
D: TRBD2
J: TRBJ2-3
V: TRBV5-4
DNA: TGTGCCAGCAGCCCTGGTTGGCGGGGGGGAACAGATACGCAGTATTTT
CDR3: CASSPGWRGGTDTQYF

size: -
D: -
J: TRBJ1-1
V: TRBV5-1
DNA: TGCGCCAGCAGCTTGGCGAACAGACTGAACACTGAAGCTTTCTTT
CDR3: CASSLANRLNTEAFF

size: -
D: -
J: TRBJ2-7
V: TRBV4-2
DNA: TGTGCCAGCAGCCAAGATGAGGCGTATCTTCTGCACGAGCAGTACTTC
CDR3: CASSQDEAYLLHEQYF

size: -
D: TRBD1
J: TRBJ2-7
V: TRBV5-1
DNA: TGCGCCAGCAGCTTGGCCATAGGACAGGGGTCGGTCGAGCAGTACTTC
CDR3: CASSLAIGQGSVEQYF

size: -
D: -
J: TRBJ2-3
V: TRBV6-5
DNA: TGTGCCAGCAGAGAGCGAAGCACAGATACGCAGTATTTT
CDR3: CASRERSTDTQYF

size: -
D: -
J: TRBJ1-1
V: TRBV2
DNA: TGTGCCAGCAGTGATCGGGTTCTTAGCACTGAAGCTTTCTTT
CDR3: CASSDRVLSTEAFF

size: -
D: TRBD2
J: TRBJ2-2
V: TRBV19
DNA: TGTGCCAGTAGTATCCTGACTAGCCCCGGGGAGCTGTTTTTT
CDR3: CASSILTSPGELFF

size: -
D: -
J: TRBJ2-7
V: TRBV4-3
DNA: TGCGCCAGCAGCCAAGTTGGAGCATTCTCCTACGAGCAGTACTTC
CDR3: CASSQVGAFSYEQYF

size: once
D: -
J: TRBJ1-1
V: TRBV9
DNA: TGTGCCAGCGGGCTTTCTAAACTGAACACTGAAGCTTTCTTT
CDR3: CASGLSKLNTEAFF